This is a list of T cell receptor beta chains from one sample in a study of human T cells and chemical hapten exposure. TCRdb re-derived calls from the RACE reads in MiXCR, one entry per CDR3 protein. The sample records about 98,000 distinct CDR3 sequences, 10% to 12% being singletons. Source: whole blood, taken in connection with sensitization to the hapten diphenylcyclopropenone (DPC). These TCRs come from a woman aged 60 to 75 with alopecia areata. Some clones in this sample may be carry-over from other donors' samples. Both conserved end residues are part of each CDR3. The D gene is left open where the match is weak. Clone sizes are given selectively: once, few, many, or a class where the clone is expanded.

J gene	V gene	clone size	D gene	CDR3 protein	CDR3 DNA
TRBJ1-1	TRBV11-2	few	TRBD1	CASSLAGGSEAFF	TGTGCCAGCAGCTTAGCAGGGGGGTCTGAAGCTTTCTTT
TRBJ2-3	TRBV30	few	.	CAWIVPGTDTQYF	TGTGCCTGGATAGTCCCGGGAACAGATACGCAGTATTTT
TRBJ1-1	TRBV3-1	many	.	CASSQVGGTLEAFF	TGTGCCAGCAGCCAAGTGGGCGGGACTCTCGAAGCTTTCTTT
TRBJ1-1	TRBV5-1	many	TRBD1	CASSPQGASEAFF	TGCGCCAGCAGCCCTCAGGGGGCGTCCGAAGCTTTCTTT
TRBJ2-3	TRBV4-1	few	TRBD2	CASSQLLAGRADTQYF	TGCGCCAGCAGCCAACTACTAGCGGGCCGGGCAGATACGCAGTATTTT
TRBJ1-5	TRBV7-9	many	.	CASSTGPEPQHF	TGTGCCAGCAGCACCGGGCCAGAGCCCCAGCATTTT
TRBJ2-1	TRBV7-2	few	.	CASSEQFF	TGTGCCAGCAGTGAACAGTTCTTC
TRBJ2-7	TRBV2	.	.	CASRREGVYEQYF	TGTGCCAGCCGAAGGGAGGGGGTCTACGAGCAGTACTTC
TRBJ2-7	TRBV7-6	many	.	CASSPGQGGTYEQYF	TGTGCCAGCAGCCCCGGACAGGGAGGGACCTACGAGCAGTACTTC
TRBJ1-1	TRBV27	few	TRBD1	CASSFRAGTGGTEAFF	TGTGCCAGCAGTTTCCGTGCCGGGACAGGGGGCACTGAAGCTTTCTTT
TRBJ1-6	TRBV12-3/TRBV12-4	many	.	CASSWQDNSPLHF	TGTGCCAGCAGTTGGCAGGATAATTCACCCCTCCACTTT
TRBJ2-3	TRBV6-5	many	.	CASSLRLGSDTQYF	TGTGCCAGCAGTTTGCGACTAGGATCGGATACGCAGTATTTT
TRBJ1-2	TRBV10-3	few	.	CAIRETAGMRGYTF	TGTGCCATCAGGGAAACAGCTGGTATGAGGGGCTACACCTTC
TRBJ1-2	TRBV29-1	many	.	CSVRLNYGYTF	TGCAGCGTTCGGTTAAACTATGGCTACACCTTC
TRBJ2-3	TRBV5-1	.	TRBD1	CASSSGQGVSTDTQYF	TGCGCCAGCAGCTCGGGACAGGGTGTTTCCACAGATACGCAGTATTTT
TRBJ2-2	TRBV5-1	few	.	CASSWTAPGELFF	TGCGCCAGCAGCTGGACAGCCCCCGGGGAGCTGTTTTTT
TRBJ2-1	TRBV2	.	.	CASSEEGLEGGEQFF	TGTGCCAGCAGCGAAGAAGGACTGGAGGGCGGTGAGCAGTTCTTC
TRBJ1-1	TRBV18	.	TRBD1	CASSPDRKNTEAFF	TGTGCCAGCTCTCCGGACAGGAAGAACACTGAAGCTTTCTTT
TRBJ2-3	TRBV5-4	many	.	CASSLTWGGATDTQYF	TGTGCCAGCAGCCTAACCTGGGGTGGGGCTACAGATACGCAGTATTTT
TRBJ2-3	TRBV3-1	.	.	CASSQDLASDTQYF	TGTGCCAGCAGCCAAGATTTGGCTTCAGATACGCAGTATTTT
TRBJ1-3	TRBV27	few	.	CASSRDGSSGNTIYF	TGTGCCAGCAGTAGGGACGGGAGCTCTGGAAACACCATATATTTT
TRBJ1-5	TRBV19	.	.	CASSDWRGPNQPQHF	TGTGCCAGTAGTGATTGGAGGGGCCCCAATCAGCCCCAGCATTTT
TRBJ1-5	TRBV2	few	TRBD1	CASSQGQAQPQHF	TGTGCCAGCAGTCAAGGACAGGCCCAGCCCCAGCATTTT
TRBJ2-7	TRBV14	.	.	CASSQGALPYEQYF	TGTGCCAGCAGCCAAGGGGCCCTGCCCTACGAGCAGTACTTC
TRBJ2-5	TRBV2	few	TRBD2	CASSELAGVQETQYF	TGTGCCAGCAGTGAATTAGCGGGGGTCCAAGAGACCCAGTACTTC
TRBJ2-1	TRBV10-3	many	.	CAISDQGSNEQFF	TGTGCCATCAGTGATCAGGGGAGCAATGAGCAGTTCTTC
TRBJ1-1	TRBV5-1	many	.	CASRRLQGGTEAFF	TGCGCCAGCAGGCGTCTGCAGGGTGGGACTGAAGCTTTCTTT
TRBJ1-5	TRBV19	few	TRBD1	CASSITPGGHQPQHF	TGTGCCAGTAGTATCACGCCAGGGGGCCATCAGCCCCAGCATTTT
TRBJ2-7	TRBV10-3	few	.	CAISEIIGDFDEQYF	TGTGCCATCAGTGAGATAATAGGGGATTTCGACGAGCAGTACTTC
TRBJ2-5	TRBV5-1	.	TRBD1	CASSLGTGTGQETQYF	TGCGCCAGCAGCTTGGGCACCGGGACAGGTCAAGAGACCCAGTACTTC
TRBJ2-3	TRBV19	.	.	CASSPVASSTDTQYF	TGTGCCAGTAGCCCGGTGGCGTCTAGCACAGATACGCAGTATTTT
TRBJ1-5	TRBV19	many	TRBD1	CASSGTVSNQPQHF	TGTGCCAGTAGTGGGACAGTTAGCAATCAGCCCCAGCATTTT
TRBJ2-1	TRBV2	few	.	CASRRGIEQFF	TGTGCCAGCAGGAGGGGTATTGAGCAGTTCTTC
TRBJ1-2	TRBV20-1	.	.	CSAVYGYTF	TGCAGTGCTGTTTATGGCTACACCTTC
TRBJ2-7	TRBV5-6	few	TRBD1	CASSRGQGYEQYF	TGTGCCAGCAGCCGGGGACAGGGCTACGAGCAGTACTTC
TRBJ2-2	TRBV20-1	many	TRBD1	CSARKVGTGDTGELFF	TGCAGTGCTAGAAAAGTGGGGACAGGGGACACCGGGGAGCTGTTTTTT